The T cell receptor (beta chain) under discussion was sequenced for a study of cytomegalovirus exposure and HLA in healthy donors. Study conclusions and caveats: In a later analysis, parvovirus B19, influenza, CMV and Epstein-Barr virus appeared linked to several top co-occurrence clusters. In a later analysis, the majority of CMV-associated beta chains seemingly showed HLA restriction.

Germline CDR1 GTSNPN, CDR2 SVGIG (reference sequence). V shed 1 base and J 5 bases; nucleotides not matched to a gene: 12. This CDR3 is built from 17 residues. PCR was performed using 60 Vbeta and 13 Jbeta primers. The table came from immunoSEQ multiplex PCR; TCRdb's copy has only in-frame clones and leaves some out. Here the sample table reports approximately 82,000 clones. As for this clone: As yet, its antigen is unknown.

Donors had nominal health at sampling but likely had unrecorded immune exposures. This sequence originates from a woman in her fifties or sixties in good health and CMV-seronegative. Sequenced input: PBMCs. The chain uses TRBV30 and TRBJ1-2; 11 bases are a match to TRBD1. Written as DNA, the CDR3 is TGTGCCTGGAGTGGGGGGGACAGGGGGGTTTCCTGGTATGGCTACACCTTC. It specifies CAWSGGDRGVSWYGYTF.